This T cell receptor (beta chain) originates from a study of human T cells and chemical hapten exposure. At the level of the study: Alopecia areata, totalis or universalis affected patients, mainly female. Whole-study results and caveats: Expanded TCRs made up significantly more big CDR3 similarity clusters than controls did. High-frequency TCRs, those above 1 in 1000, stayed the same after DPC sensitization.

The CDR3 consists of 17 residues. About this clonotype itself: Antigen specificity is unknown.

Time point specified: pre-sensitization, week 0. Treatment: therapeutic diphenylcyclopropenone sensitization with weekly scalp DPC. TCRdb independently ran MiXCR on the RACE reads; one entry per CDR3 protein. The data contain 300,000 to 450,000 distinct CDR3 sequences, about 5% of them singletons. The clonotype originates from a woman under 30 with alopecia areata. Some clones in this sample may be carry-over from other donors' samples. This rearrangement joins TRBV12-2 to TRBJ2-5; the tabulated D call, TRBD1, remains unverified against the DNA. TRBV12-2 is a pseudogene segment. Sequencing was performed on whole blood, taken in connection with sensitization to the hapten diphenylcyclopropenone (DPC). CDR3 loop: CASRLRAGQGRMETQYF. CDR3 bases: TGTGCAAGTCGCTTACGAGCCGGACAGGGCCGAATGGAGACCCAGTACTTC.